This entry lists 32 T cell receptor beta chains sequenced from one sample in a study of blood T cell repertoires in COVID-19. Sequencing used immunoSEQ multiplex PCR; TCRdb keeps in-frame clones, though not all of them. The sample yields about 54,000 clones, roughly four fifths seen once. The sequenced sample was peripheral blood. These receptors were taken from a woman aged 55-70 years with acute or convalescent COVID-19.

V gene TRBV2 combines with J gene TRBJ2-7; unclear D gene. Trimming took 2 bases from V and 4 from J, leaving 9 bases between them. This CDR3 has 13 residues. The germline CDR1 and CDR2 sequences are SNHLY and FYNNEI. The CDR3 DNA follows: TGTGCCAGCAGTGAAAACACAGTATACGAGCAGTACTTC. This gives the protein CASSENTVYEQYF. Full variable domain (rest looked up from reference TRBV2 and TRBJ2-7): EPEVTQTPSHQVTQMGQEVILRCVPISNHLYFYWYRQILGQKVEFLVSFYNNEISEKSEIFDDQFSVERPDGSNFTLKIRSTKLEDSAMYFCASSENTVYEQYFGPGTRLTVT.

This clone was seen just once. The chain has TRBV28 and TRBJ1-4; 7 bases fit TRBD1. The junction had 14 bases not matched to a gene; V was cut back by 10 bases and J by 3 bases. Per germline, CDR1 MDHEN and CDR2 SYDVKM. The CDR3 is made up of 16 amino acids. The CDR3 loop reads CATLEGGAGSNEKLFF. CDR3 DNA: TGTGCCACCCTCGAAGGGGGCGCCGGTTCTAATGAAAAACTGTTTTTT.

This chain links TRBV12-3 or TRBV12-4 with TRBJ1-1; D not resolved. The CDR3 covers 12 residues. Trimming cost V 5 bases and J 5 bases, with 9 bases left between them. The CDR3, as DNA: TGTGCCAGCAGTCCAGGTTCAACTGAAGCTTTCTTT. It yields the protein CASSPGSTEAFF.

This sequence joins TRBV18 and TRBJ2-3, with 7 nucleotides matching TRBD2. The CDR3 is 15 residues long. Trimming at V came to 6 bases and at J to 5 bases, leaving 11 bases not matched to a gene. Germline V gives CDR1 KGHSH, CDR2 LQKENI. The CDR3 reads CASSANAGAVDTQYF. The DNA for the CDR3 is TGTGCCAGCTCGGCAAATGCGGGAGCCGTAGATACGCAGTATTTT.

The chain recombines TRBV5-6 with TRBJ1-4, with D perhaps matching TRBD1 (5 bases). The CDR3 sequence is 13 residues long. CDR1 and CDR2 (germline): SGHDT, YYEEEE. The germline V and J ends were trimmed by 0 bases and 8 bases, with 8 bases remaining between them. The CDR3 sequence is CASSLARGEKLFF. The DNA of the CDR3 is TGTGCCAGCAGCTTGGCCCGGGGGGAAAAACTGTTTTTT.

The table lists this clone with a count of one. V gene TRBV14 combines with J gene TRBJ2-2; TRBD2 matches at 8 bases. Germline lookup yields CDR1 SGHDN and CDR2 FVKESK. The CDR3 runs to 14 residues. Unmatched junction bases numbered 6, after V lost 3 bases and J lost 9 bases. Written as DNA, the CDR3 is TGTGCCAGCAGCCAGGGACTAGGTGCGCGGGAGCTGTTTTTT. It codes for CASSQGLGARELFF.

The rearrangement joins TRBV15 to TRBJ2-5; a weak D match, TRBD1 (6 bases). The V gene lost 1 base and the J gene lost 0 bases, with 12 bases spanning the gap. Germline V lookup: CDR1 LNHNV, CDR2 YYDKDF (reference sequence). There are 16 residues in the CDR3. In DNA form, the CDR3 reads TGTGCCACCAGCAGAGGTCTCAGGGGTAACCAAGAGACCCAGTACTTC. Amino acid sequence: CATSRGLRGNQETQYF.

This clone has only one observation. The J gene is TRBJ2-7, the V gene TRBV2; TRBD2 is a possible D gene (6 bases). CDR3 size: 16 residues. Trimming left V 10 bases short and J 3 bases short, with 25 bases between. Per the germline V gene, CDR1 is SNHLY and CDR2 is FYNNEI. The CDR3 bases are TGTGCCACCAGGGATTATGCGGGATGGAGTGGCTACGAGCAGTACTTC. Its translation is CATRDYAGWSGYEQYF.

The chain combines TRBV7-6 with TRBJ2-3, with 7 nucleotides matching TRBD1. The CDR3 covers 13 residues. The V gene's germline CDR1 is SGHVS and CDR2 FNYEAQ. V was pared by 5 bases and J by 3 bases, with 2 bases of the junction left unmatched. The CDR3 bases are TGTGCCAGCAGCCCGACAGGGACAGATACGCAGTATTTT. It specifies CASSPTGTDTQYF.

CDR3 in DNA: TGTGCCAGCAGTTATAGGCAGGGGAATTCACCCCTCCACTTT. Encoded protein: CASSYRQGNSPLHF. V is TRBV27 and J is TRBJ1-6; maybe TRBD1 (6 bases). CDR1 MNHEY and CDR2 SMNVEV come from the germline V gene (reference sequence). The germline V and J ends were trimmed by 4 bases and 7 bases, with 11 bases remaining between them. The CDR3 is made up of 14 amino acids.

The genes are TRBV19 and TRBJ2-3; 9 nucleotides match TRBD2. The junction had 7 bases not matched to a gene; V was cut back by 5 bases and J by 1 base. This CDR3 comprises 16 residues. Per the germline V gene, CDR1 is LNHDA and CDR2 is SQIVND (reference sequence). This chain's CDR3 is CASSLGLAFRTDTQYF. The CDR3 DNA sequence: TGTGCCAGTAGTTTGGGACTAGCTTTTCGCACAGATACGCAGTATTTT.

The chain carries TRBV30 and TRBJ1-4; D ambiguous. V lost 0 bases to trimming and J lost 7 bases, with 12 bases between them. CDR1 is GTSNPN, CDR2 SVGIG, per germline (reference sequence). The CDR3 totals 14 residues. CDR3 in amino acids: CAWSVGRTSEKLFF. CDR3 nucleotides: TGTGCCTGGAGTGTTGGCAGAACGTCTGAAAAACTGTTTTTT.

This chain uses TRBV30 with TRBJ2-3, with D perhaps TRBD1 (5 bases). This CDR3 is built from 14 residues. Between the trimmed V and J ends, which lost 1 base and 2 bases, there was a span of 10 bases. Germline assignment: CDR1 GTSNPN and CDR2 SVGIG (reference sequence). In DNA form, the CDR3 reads TGTGCCTGGAGTGCCAGACAGTTCACAGATACGCAGTATTTT. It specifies CAWSARQFTDTQYF.

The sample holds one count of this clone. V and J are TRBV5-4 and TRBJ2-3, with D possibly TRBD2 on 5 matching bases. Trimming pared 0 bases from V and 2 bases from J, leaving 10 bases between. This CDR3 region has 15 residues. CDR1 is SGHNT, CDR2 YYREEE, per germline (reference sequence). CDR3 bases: TGTGCCAGCAGCTTGGGACTAACTGACACAGATACGCAGTATTTT. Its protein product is CASSLGLTDTDTQYF. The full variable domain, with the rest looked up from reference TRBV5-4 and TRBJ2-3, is ETGVTQSPTHLIKTRGQQVTLRCSSQSGHNTVSWYQQALGQGPQFIFQYYREEENGRGNFPPRFSGLQFPNYSSELNVNALELDDSALYLCASSLGLTDTDTQYFGPGTRLTVL.

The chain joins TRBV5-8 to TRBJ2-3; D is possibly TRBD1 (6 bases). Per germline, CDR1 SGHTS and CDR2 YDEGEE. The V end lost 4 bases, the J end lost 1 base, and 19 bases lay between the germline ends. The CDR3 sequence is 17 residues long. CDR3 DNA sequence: TGTGCCAGCAGCACCGGACAGCAACCTAGTGGCACAGATACGCAGTATTTT. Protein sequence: CASSTGQQPSGTDTQYF.

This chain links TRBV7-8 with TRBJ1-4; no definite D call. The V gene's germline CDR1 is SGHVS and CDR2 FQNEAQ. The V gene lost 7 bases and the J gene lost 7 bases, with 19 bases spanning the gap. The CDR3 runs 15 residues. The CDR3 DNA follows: TGTGCCAGCAAAGACGACGTGGTTGCGGGTGAAAAACTGTTTTTT. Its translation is CASKDDVVAGEKLFF.

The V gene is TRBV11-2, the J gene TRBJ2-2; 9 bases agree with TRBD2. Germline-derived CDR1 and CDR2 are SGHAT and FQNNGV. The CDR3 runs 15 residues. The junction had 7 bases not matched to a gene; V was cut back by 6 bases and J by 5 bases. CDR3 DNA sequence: TGTGCCAGCAGATCCGGGACTAGCAATACCGGGGAGCTGTTTTTT. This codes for CASRSGTSNTGELFF.

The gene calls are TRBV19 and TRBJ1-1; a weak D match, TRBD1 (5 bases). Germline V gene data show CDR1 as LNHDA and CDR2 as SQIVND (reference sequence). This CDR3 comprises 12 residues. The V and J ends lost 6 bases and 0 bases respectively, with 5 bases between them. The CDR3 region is CASRDMNTEAFF. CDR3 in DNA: TGTGCCAGTAGGGACATGAACACTGAAGCTTTCTTT.

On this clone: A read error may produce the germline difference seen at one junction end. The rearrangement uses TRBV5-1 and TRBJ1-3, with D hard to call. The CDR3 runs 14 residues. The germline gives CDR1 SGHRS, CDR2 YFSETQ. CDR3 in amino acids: CASSLERSGNTIYF. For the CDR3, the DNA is TGCGCCAGCAGTTTGGAGCGCTCTGGAAACACCATATATTTT.

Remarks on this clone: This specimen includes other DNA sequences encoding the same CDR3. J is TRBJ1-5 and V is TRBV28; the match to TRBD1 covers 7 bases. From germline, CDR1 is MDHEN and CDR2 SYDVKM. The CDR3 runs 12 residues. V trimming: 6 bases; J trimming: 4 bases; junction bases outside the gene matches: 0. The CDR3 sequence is CASRTGNQPQHF. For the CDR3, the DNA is TGTGCCAGCAGGACAGGGAATCAGCCCCAGCATTTT.

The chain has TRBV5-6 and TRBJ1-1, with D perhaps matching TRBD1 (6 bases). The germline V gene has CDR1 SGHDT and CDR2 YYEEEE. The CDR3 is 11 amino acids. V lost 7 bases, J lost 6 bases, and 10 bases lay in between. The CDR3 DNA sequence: TGTGCCAGCCTTAAGGGGGCTGAAGCTTTCTTT. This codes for CASLKGAEAFF.

In nucleotides, the CDR3 is TGTGCCAGCACGGAGAGGGATACGCAGTATTTT. Protein: CASTERDTQYF. This chain links TRBV28 with TRBJ2-3, with D uncertain. Germline values: CDR1 MDHEN, CDR2 SYDVKM. V lost 7 bases and J lost 6, with 8 bases in between. The CDR3 spans 11 residues.

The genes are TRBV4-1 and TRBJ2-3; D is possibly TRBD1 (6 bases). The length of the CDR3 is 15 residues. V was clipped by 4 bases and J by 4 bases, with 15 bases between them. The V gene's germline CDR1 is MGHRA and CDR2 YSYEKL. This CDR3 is CASSLQQGSPDTQYF. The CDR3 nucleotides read TGCGCCAGCAGCCTACAACAGGGATCCCCAGATACGCAGTATTTT.

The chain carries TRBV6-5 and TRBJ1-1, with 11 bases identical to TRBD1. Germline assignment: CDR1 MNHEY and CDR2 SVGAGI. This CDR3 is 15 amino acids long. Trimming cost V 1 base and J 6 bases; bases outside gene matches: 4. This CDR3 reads CASSYLAGQGAEAFF. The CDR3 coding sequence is TGTGCCAGCAGTTACTTGGCGGGACAGGGGGCTGAAGCTTTCTTT.

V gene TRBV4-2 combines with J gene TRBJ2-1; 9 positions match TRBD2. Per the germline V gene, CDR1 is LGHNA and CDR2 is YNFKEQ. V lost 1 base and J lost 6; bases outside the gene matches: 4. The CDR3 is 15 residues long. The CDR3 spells CASSQGQAGGNEQFF. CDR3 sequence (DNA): TGTGCCAGCAGCCAAGGGCAAGCGGGAGGCAATGAGCAGTTCTTC.

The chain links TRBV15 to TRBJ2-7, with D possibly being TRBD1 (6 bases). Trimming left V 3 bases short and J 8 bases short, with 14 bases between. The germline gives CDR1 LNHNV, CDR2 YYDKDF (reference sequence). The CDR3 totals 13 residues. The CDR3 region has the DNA TGTGCCACCAGCAGTAACTCAGGGGTAAAGCAGTACTTC. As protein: CATSSNSGVKQYF.

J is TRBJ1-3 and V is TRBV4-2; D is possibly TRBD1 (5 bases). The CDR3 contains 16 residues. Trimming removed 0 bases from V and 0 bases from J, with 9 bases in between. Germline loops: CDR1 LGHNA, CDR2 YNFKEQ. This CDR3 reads CASSQDGGISGNTIYF. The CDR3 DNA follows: TGTGCCAGCAGCCAAGATGGGGGGATCTCTGGAAACACCATATATTTT.

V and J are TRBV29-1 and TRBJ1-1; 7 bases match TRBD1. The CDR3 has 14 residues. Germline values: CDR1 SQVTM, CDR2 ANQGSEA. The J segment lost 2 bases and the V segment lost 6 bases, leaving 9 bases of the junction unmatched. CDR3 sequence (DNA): TGCAGCGTAGTAGACAGGGCGAGAAACACTGAAGCTTTCTTT. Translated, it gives CSVVDRARNTEAFF.

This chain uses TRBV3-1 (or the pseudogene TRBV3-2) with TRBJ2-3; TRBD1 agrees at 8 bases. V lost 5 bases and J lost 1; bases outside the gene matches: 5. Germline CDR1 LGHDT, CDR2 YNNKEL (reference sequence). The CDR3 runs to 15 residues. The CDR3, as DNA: TGTGCCAGCAGCGATCGGACAGGGCGCACAGATACGCAGTATTTT. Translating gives CASSDRTGRTDTQYF.

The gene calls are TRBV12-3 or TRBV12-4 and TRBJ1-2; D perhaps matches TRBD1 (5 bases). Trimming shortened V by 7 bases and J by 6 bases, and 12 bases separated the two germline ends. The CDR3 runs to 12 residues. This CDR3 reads CASMVGRDGYTF. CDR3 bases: TGTGCCAGCATGGTGGGCAGGGATGGCTACACCTTC.

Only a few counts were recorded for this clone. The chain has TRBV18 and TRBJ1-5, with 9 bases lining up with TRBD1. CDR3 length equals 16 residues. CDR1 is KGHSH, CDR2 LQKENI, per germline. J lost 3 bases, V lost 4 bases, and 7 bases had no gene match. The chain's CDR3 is CASSLAGTGNNQPQHF. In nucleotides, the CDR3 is TGTGCCAGCTCACTTGCCGGGACAGGGAACAATCAGCCCCAGCATTTT.

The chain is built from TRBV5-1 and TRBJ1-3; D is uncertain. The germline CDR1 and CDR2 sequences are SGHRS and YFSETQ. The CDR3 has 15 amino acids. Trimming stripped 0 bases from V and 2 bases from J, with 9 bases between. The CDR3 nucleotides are TGCGCCAGCAGCTTGGGGCAGAACGCTGGAAACACCATATATTTT. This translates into CASSLGQNAGNTIYF.